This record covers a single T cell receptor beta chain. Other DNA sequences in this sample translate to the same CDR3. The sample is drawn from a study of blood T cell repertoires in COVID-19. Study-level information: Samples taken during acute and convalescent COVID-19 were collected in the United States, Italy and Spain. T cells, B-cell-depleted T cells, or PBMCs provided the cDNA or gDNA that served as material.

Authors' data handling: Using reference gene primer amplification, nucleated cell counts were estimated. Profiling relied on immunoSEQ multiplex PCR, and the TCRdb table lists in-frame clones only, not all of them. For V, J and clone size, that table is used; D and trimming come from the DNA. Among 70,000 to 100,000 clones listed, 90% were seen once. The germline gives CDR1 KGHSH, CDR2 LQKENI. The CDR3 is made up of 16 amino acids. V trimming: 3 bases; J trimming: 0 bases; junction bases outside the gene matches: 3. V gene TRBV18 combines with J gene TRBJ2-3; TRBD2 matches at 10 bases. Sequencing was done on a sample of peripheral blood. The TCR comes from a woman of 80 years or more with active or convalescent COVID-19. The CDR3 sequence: CASSPLTSGSTDTQYF. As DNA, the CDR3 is TGTGCCAGCTCACCGCTGACTAGCGGGAGCACAGATACGCAGTATTTT.